The 9 T cell receptor beta chains below all came from one sample that was sequenced in a study of siplizumab effects on memory and regulatory T cells. Clones were sequenced by immunoSEQ multiplex PCR, and TCRdb holds only the in-frame ones, with some missing. The top ten clones hold about 1.1% of a sample with roughly 100,000 clones, 80% to 95% of them seen once. Specimen: CD4+ T cells sorted from blood. These receptors all come from a human donor in good health.

The chain employs TRBV10-3 and TRBJ2-1; TRBD2 aligns across 10 bases. Per the germline V gene, CDR1 is ENHRY and CDR2 is SYGVKD. V dropped 8 bases and J dropped 2; count of bases not matched to a gene: 6. The CDR3 spans 15 residues. CDR3 in DNA: TGTGCCATCCGGACTAGCGGAACTCCCTACAATGAGCAGTTCTTC. Translating gives CAIRTSGTPYNEQFF.

The gene calls are TRBV18 and TRBJ2-5, with D possibly TRBD2 on 5 matching bases. CDR1 and CDR2 (germline): KGHSH, LQKENI. The CDR3 loop spans 13 amino acids. V lost 3 bases to trimming and J lost 2 bases, with 7 bases between them. The CDR3 region has the DNA TGTGCCAGCTCACCCACGGGGCAAGAGACCCAGTACTTC. Its protein is CASSPTGQETQYF.

The count of this clone is one. The chain links TRBV28 to TRBJ2-5; no clear D gene. V gave up 3 bases and J gave up 5 bases, with 13 bases separating them. CDR1 is MDHEN, CDR2 SYDVKM, per germline. The CDR3 has 14 residues. CDR3 loop: CASSFPPLGETQYF. Here the CDR3 DNA reads TGTGCCAGCAGTTTCCCCCCATTAGGGGAGACCCAGTACTTC.

The CDR3 loop is CSVLAGTGSYEQYF. The DNA for the CDR3 is TGCAGCGTCTTGGCCGGGACAGGGTCCTACGAGCAGTACTTC. The genes are TRBV29-1 and TRBJ2-7; TRBD1 matches at 9 bases. V gave up 6 bases and J gave up 1 base; unmatched junction bases: 7. From germline, CDR1 is SQVTM and CDR2 ANQGSEA. The CDR3 consists of 14 residues.

The chain carries TRBV19 and TRBJ1-4; D unresolved. Germline V gene sequence: CDR1 LNHDA, CDR2 SQIVND (reference sequence). The CDR3 sequence is 13 residues long. V lost 7 bases to trimming and J lost 6 bases, with 12 bases between them. DNA of the CDR3: TGTGCCAGTAAATCGGCCTCGGATGAAAAACTGTTTTTT. This codes for CASKSASDEKLFF.

This chain links TRBV5-1 with TRBJ2-6; 9 nucleotides match TRBD2. Trimming at V came to 3 bases and at J to 0 bases, leaving 13 bases not matched to a gene. This CDR3 is built from 20 residues. From germline, CDR1 is SGHRS and CDR2 YFSETQ. CDR3 residues: CASSSIHTAGGSSGANVLTF. The CDR3 DNA follows: TGCGCCAGCAGCTCCATCCACACAGCGGGAGGAAGCTCTGGGGCCAACGTCCTGACTTTC.

This clone has a single count. V gene TRBV7-2 combines with J gene TRBJ2-7, with D possibly called TRBD1 or TRBD2 (6 bases each). This CDR3 spans 14 amino acids. Trimming removed 3 bases at V and 2 bases at J, with 11 bases between. From germline, CDR1 is SGHTA and CDR2 FQGNSA. Written as DNA, the CDR3 is TGTGCCAGCAGCTTGTCCGGGGGCCCCTACGAGCAGTACTTC. Encoded protein: CASSLSGGPYEQYF.

Only one count was recorded for this clone. The chain links TRBV7-3 to TRBJ2-1; 9 nucleotides align to TRBD1. Germline V gene data show CDR1 as SGHTA and CDR2 as FQGTGA. J lost 7 bases, V lost 5 bases, and 9 bases had no gene match. The CDR3 has 15 residues. CDR3 bases: TGTGCCAGCAGCATCACGGGACAGGGCTTAAATGAGCAGTTCTTC. This encodes CASSITGQGLNEQFF.

Note on this clone: The same CDR3 also results from other DNA sequences found in this sample. The rearrangement links TRBV20-1 to TRBJ2-5; D is uncertain. V lost 6 bases and J lost 5, with 4 bases in between. CDR1 and CDR2 (germline): DFQATT, SNEGSKA (reference sequence). The length of the CDR3 is 9 residues. CDR3 loop: CSARETQYF. For the CDR3, the DNA is TGCAGTGCCCGGGAGACCCAGTACTTC.